This record concerns one T cell receptor beta chain sequence. Its target is unknown. As every portion of the isolated RNA was reverse transcribed, the sequencing read expressed TCRB transcripts. Naive, central memory and regulatory T cell samples produced a mean of approximately 4 million reads. Clones were read by immunoSEQ multiplex PCR, and TCRdb kept only the in-frame ones, dropping some. The sample has around 280,000 clones; around 16% are singletons. Markers CD45RO/CCR7/CD25/CD127/CD95/CD27 served to sort CD4+ naive, central memory, regulatory and stem cell-like memory cells. The data were taken from a study of beta chain features in type 1 diabetes. Study-level information: There was similarity between patients and healthy donors in age, gender and cell yields.

From germline, CDR1 is MDHEN and CDR2 SYDVKM. CDR3 length equals 15 residues. Trimming took 7 bases from V and 7 from J; bases not matched to a gene: 12. Whole-study findings and limits: In every one of the four CD4+ subsets, TCRB CDR3s were moderately but significantly shorter in Type 1 diabetes patients. Researchers caution that PCR might favor shorter templates, equally among patients and controls.

The clonotype comes from a man aged 18 to 30 with type 1 diabetes. The gene calls are TRBV28 and TRBJ2-4; 8 bases are shared with TRBD1. The source material was naive CD4+ T cells from blood. In DNA, the CDR3 is TGTGCCAGCATCCAAGTCGGACAGGGAACGAACATTCAGTACTTC. Translating it yields CASIQVGQGTNIQYF. Variable domain in full (rest from reference TRBV28 and TRBJ2-4): DVKVTQSSRYLVKRTGEKVFLECVQDMDHENMFWYRQDPGLGLRLIYFSYDVKMKEKGDIPEGYSVSREKKERFSLILESASTNQTSMYLCASIQVGQGTNIQYFGAGTRLSVL.